These 7 T cell receptor beta chains share one sample of origin, sequenced in a study of blood T cell repertoires in COVID-19. Clones were read by immunoSEQ multiplex PCR, and TCRdb kept only the in-frame ones, dropping some. The table shows over 300,000 clones, with approximately 85% occurring only once. Sequencing was carried out using peripheral blood. The receptors were sampled from a woman aged 45-59 years with acute or convalescent COVID-19.

V and J are TRBV6-6 and TRBJ1-1, with D possibly being TRBD1 (6 bases). This CDR3 has 18 amino acids. Germline loops: CDR1 MNHNY, CDR2 SVGAGI (reference sequence). V lost 6 bases, J lost 0 bases, and 23 bases lay in between. CDR3 sequence (DNA): TGTGCCAGCAGGCGAGACAGGCAAGAATACCCCATGAACACTGAAGCTTTCTTT. This gives the protein CASRRDRQEYPMNTEAFF.

The CDR3 loop reads CASSIGRNRGETQYF. CDR3 bases: TGTGCCAGTAGTATCGGCCGGAACAGGGGTGAGACCCAGTACTTC. This chain uses TRBV19 with TRBJ2-5; 7 bases map to TRBD1. Germline loops: CDR1 LNHDA, CDR2 SQIVND (reference sequence). Trimming took 3 bases from V and 5 from J; bases not matched to a gene: 9. The length of the CDR3 is 15 residues.

This chain links TRBV10-3 with TRBJ2-3; D possibly corresponds to TRBD2 (6 bases). Trimming pared 7 bases from V and 0 bases from J, leaving 14 bases between. In germline, CDR1 is ENHRY, CDR2 SYGVKD. The CDR3 sequence is 15 residues long. CDR3 DNA: TGTGCCATCACGAGCCCTAGCGACAGCACAGATACGCAGTATTTT. As protein: CAITSPSDSTDTQYF.

This chain links TRBV5-4 with TRBJ1-2, with 7 bases that match TRBD1. CDR1 is SGHNT, CDR2 YYREEE, per germline (reference sequence). This CDR3 region has 14 residues. V trimming: 4 bases; J trimming: 4 bases; junction bases outside the gene matches: 7. CDR3 region: CASSPDRVTYGYTF. For the CDR3, the DNA is TGTGCCAGCAGCCCAGACAGGGTTACCTATGGCTACACCTTC.

The chain combines TRBV18 with TRBJ2-6, with D perhaps TRBD1 (5 bases). Germline assignment: CDR1 KGHSH and CDR2 LQKENI. This CDR3 spans 15 amino acids. V was shortened by 3 bases and J by 1 base, with 7 bases between the two germline ends. CDR3 DNA: TGTGCCAGCTCACCCGCAGGGTCTGGGGCCAACGTCCTGACTTTC. Encoded protein: CASSPAGSGANVLTF.

The chain carries TRBV19 and TRBJ2-6; weak D call: TRBD1 (6 bases). Trimming removed 6 bases from V and 4 bases from J, with 13 bases in between. The CDR3 contains 15 residues. Germline-derived CDR1 and CDR2 are LNHDA and SQIVND (reference sequence). In nucleotides, the CDR3 is TGTGCCAGTAGAACACAGGGTTTGGGGGCCAACGTCCTGACTTTC. Amino acids: CASRTQGLGANVLTF. The full variable domain, rest sourced from reference TRBV19 and TRBJ2-6, is DGGITQSPKYLFRKEGQNVTLSCEQNLNHDAMYWYRQDPGQGLRLIYYSQIVNDFQKGDIAEGYSVSREKKESFPLTVTSAQKNPTAFYLCASRTQGLGANVLTFGAGSRLTVL.

This clone has only one observation. The CDR3 coding sequence is TGTGCCAGCAGCCAAGAGCCCCAGGCCGTGGACATTCAGTACTTC. It translates to CASSQEPQAVDIQYF. The chain joins TRBV4-2 to TRBJ2-4, with D hard to call. This CDR3 is 15 amino acids long. Trimming shortened V by 0 bases and J by 8 bases, and 14 bases separated the two germline ends. Germline lookup yields CDR1 LGHNA and CDR2 YNFKEQ.